Given below is one TCR beta chain in context. Per the authors' pipeline: Amplification of reference gene primers was used by the study to estimate nucleated cell counts. Measured with immunoSEQ multiplex PCR; TCRdb has only the in-frame clones, and not every one. The DNA gave D and trimming, while V, J and clone size come from that table. Of around 170,000 clones in the sample, 89% were seen once. Germline V gene sequence: CDR1 MNHEY, CDR2 SMNVEV (reference sequence). Trimming removed 5 bases at V and 7 bases at J, with 9 bases between. CDR3 length: 13 residues. These data come from a study of blood T cell repertoires in COVID-19. In the study overall: Researchers got acute and convalescent COVID-19 samples from the United States, Italy and Spain.

The material sequenced was peripheral blood. This TCR derives from a man aged 55 to 70 with acute or convalescent COVID-19. The chain couples TRBV27 to TRBJ1-6; D unresolved. The CDR3 coding sequence is TGTGCCAGCAGTACACAGTCAAATTCACCCCTCCACTTT. Amino acids: CASSTQSNSPLHF.